These T cell receptor beta chains were read from a single sample in a study of metastatic and nonmetastatic thyroid tumors. TCRdb re-analyzed the PCR reads through MiXCR. In the table there are over 50,000 clones, 25% to 30% of which are singletons. The sample taken for sequencing was blood. These TCRs come from a female donor with papillary thyroid cancer or a benign thyroid nodule (not recorded which). Some clones in this sample may be carry-over from other donors' samples. The CDR3 runs from the conserved cysteine through the conserved F or W. Each record gives: J gene, clone size, D gene, V gene, CDR3 DNA, CDR3 protein. A D gene is named only where the DNA matches it firmly. Rows give clone size only sometimes, using once, few, many, or a class for an expanded clone.

TRBJ2-7,-,TRBD1,TRBV6-1,TGTGCCAGCAGTCCCCCCGGGACAGGGGGGGGCCAGCAGTACTTC,CASSPPGTGGGQQYF
TRBJ1-2,few,TRBD1,TRBV6-1,TGTGCCAGCAGTGCCTGGACAGGGGGTAACTATGGCTACACCTTC,CASSAWTGGNYGYTF
TRBJ2-7,-,TRBD1,TRBV5-1,TGCGCCAGCAGCTACCTCGGACAGGGAAACGAGCAGTACTTC,CASSYLGQGNEQYF
TRBJ1-1,-,-,TRBV20-1,TGCAGTGCTAGAGATCCTGGTAGGACAGAGACTGAAGCTTTCTTT,CSARDPGRTETEAFF
TRBJ1-6,few,-,TRBV28,TGTGCCAGCAGTTTATTCAGCGCCCGCGACTATAATTCACCCCTCCACTTT,CASSLFSARDYNSPLHF
TRBJ2-1,medium-sized,-,TRBV7-2,TGTGCCAGCAGCTTAGTGGGGGCAGACAATGAGCAGTTCTTC,CASSLVGADNEQFF
TRBJ1-5,-,TRBD1,TRBV19,TGTGCCAGTAGTAACGGACAGGGCAATCAGCCCCTGCATTTT,CASSNGQGNQPLHF
TRBJ1-2,-,-,TRBV19,TGTGCCAGTAGTACCGTCCCAGCCAACTATGGCTACACCTTC,CASSTVPANYGYTF
TRBJ2-5,many,-,TRBV2,TGTGCCACCAAGACGGAGGGGGAGACCCAGTACTTC,CATKTEGETQYF
TRBJ2-2,few,-,TRBV11-2,TGTGCCAGCAGCTTAGATTGGGTGTCGAACACCGGGGAGCTGTTTTTT,CASSLDWVSNTGELFF
TRBJ2-7,few,-,TRBV6-1,TGTGCCACCAACAGAGGAGAATTCAACCGGTACGAGCAGTACTTC,CATNRGEFNRYEQYF
TRBJ2-3,-,TRBD2,TRBV20-1,TGCAGTGCTAGACACCCGGGTTCTAGCGGGAGTTTAGATACGCAGTATTTT,CSARHPGSSGSLDTQYF
TRBJ2-7,few,TRBD2,TRBV2,TGTGCCAGCAACCTAATAGCGGGAGGTTCCTACGAGCAGTACTTC,CASNLIAGGSYEQYF
TRBJ1-1,-,-,TRBV2,TGTGCCAGCAAAGGGACGGACACTGAAGCTTTCTTT,CASKGTDTEAFF
TRBJ1-3,-,TRBD1,TRBV9,TGTGCCAGCAGCCGGGACAGCTCTGGAAACACCATATATTTT,CASSRDSSGNTIYF
TRBJ2-7,many,TRBD2,TRBV4-3,TGCGCCAGCAGCCAGTCTAGCGGCTCACCCTACGAGCAGTACTTC,CASSQSSGSPYEQYF
TRBJ2-7,-,-,TRBV19,TGTGCCAGTAGTACTACGATCACAGGTTACCAGCAGTACTTC,CASSTTITGYQQYF
TRBJ2-1,-,TRBD2,TRBV30,TGTGCCTGGAGTCTCAAAGTCGGGGGGAGATTGGATGAGCAGTTCTTC,CAWSLKVGGRLDEQFF
TRBJ2-2,few,-,TRBV7-8,TGTGCCAGCAGCTTACTTCTCGGCGTAGCCGGGGAGCTGTTTTTT,CASSLLLGVAGELFF